A selection of T cell receptor beta chains follows, all from one sample in a study of blood T cell repertoires in COVID-19. Using immunoSEQ multiplex PCR, the repertoire was profiled, and TCRdb retains in-frame clones only, with some absent. Altogether 100,000 or so clones are present, 84% being singletons, with the ten largest covering around 2%. Specimen: peripheral blood. The receptors shown here come from a man in his 70s with active or convalescent COVID-19. Each CDR3 is given with its conserved first and last residue. The order of the fields is D gene, J gene, clone size, V gene, CDR3 DNA, CDR3 protein. D genes are given only for firm matches. Not every row has a clone size; where given, it reads once, few, many or a size class.

TRBD2 TRBJ2-7 . TRBV14 TGTGCCAGCAGCCGTATTAGCGGGGGCTCCTCCTACGAGCAGTACTTC CASSRISGGSSYEQYF
. TRBJ1-1 . TRBV30 TGTGCCTGGAGTGAACCCAGCGGAGCTTTCTTT CAWSEPSGAFF
TRBD1 TRBJ2-5 . TRBV3-1/TRBV3-2 TGTGCCAGCAGCCAATGGACAGGGGGCTCCGGTAAGACCCAGTACTTC CASSQWTGGSGKTQYF
TRBD1 TRBJ1-3 . TRBV19 TGTGCCAGTAGTCGTCTTCTTTCCGGGACAGGGGGTCCAGCCGGAAACACCATATATTTT CASSRLLSGTGGPAGNTIYF
TRBD1 TRBJ1-5 . TRBV10-2 TGCGCCAGCAGAGGACAGGGGGTAGGCAATCAGCCCCAGCATTTT CASRGQGVGNQPQHF
. TRBJ2-2 . TRBV24-1 TGTGCCACCAGTGATACCAGGGGTTGGACCGGGGAGCTGTTTTTT CATSDTRGWTGELFF
TRBD2 TRBJ2-1 . TRBV9 TGTGCCAGCAGCGTTAGCGGGAACTCCTACAATGAGCAGTTCTTC CASSVSGNSYNEQFF
. TRBJ1-2 . TRBV15 TGTGCCACCAGCGGGGGACTGAAGTATGGCTACACCTTC CATSGGLKYGYTF
. TRBJ1-5 . TRBV19 TGTGCCAGTAGTATAGTAGGGGTGGGTCAGCCCCAGCATTTT CASSIVGVGQPQHF
. TRBJ1-4 . TRBV12-3/TRBV12-4 TGTGCCAGCAGTACCCCGCGGGAAAAACTGTTTTTT CASSTPREKLFF
TRBD1 TRBJ2-2 . TRBV19 TGTGCCAGTAGAGGACAGGCGAACACCGGGGAGCTGTTTTTT CASRGQANTGELFF
TRBD1 TRBJ2-7 . TRBV6-1 TGTGCCAGCAGTGAACAGGGGGAGAGCATCTACGAGCAGTACTTC CASSEQGESIYEQYF
TRBD1 TRBJ2-3 . TRBV2 TGTGCCAGCAGTGAGAGGGGACAGACAGATACGCAGTATTTT CASSERGQTDTQYF
TRBD1 TRBJ1-2 . TRBV5-6 TGTGCCAGCACTAACCGACCGGGGACAGCATTATTAGGTCACTATGGCTACACCTTC CASTNRPGTALLGHYGYTF
TRBD1 TRBJ1-2 once TRBV5-6 TGTGCCAGCAGCCCAGGGACAGGGGTCTATGGCTACACCTTC CASSPGTGVYGYTF
TRBD2 TRBJ2-1 . TRBV4-2 TGTGCCAGCAGCCTTTCAGGACTAGCGGGGGTCCCGCCCTCCTACAATGAGCAGTTCTTC CASSLSGLAGVPPSYNEQFF
. TRBJ1-1 . TRBV7-8 TGTGCCAGCAGCCCCGCCGGTGGGGCGAACACTGAAGCTTTCTTT CASSPAGGANTEAFF
TRBD1 TRBJ1-2 few TRBV5-1 TGCGCCAGCAGCTGGGACGGGACAGGGGCTGGCTACACCTTC CASSWDGTGAGYTF
TRBD1 TRBJ1-2 . TRBV7-2 TGTGCCAGCAGCTTAGAAGGGACAGTGAGCTATGGCTACACCTTC CASSLEGTVSYGYTF
. TRBJ1-1 . TRBV20-1 TGCGGAGTGATGCGGTCCGAAGCTTTCTTT CGVMRSEAFF
TRBD1 TRBJ1-1 . TRBV18 TGTGCCAGCTCACCAGGGACAGGGGTCAACACTGAAGCTTTCTTT CASSPGTGVNTEAFF
TRBD1 TRBJ1-5 . TRBV28 TGTGCCAGCAGCGCGGACAGGGGAGATCAGCCCCAGCATTTT CASSADRGDQPQHF
TRBD1 TRBJ2-1 . TRBV15 TGTGCCACCAGCACTCGGGACAGGGATTTTAATGAGCAGTTCTTC CATSTRDRDFNEQFF
. TRBJ1-2 . TRBV28 TGTGCCAGCAGTTCCGGACAGTCCAAGGCGGGCTATGGCTACACCTTC CASSSGQSKAGYGYTF
TRBD2 TRBJ2-4 . TRBV2 TGTGCCAGCGGACTAGTGGGCGGCATTCAGTACTTC CASGLVGGIQYF
. TRBJ1-3 . TRBV28 TGTGCCAGCAGTTTTCTGGGAGTTGGAAACACCATATATTTT CASSFLGVGNTIYF
TRBD1 TRBJ2-7 . TRBV18 TGTGCCAGCTCACCAGGACAGGGGGGTACCTACGAGCAGTACTTC CASSPGQGGTYEQYF
TRBD1 TRBJ1-4 . TRBV7-6 TGTGCCAGCAGCTCCTCCTTACTTATACAGGGGGTGGGGGAAAAACTGTTTTTT CASSSSLLIQGVGEKLFF
TRBD2 TRBJ2-3 . TRBV7-2 TGTGCCAGCAGCCCGAGGCGGGGGGGCCGGGATACGCAGTATTTT CASSPRRGGRDTQYF
. TRBJ1-1 . TRBV6-5 TGTGCCAGCAGTTACGGCTCGGGAGGAGGGGGGCCGGGAGCTTTCTTT CASSYGSGGGGPGAFF
. TRBJ1-2 . TRBV15 TGTGCCACCAGCAGAGTGGTAGGGGCTCCTTATGGCTACACCTTC CATSRVVGAPYGYTF
. TRBJ1-3 . TRBV18 TGTGCCAGCTCACCAGGGACAGGAAACACCATATATTTT CASSPGTGNTIYF
. TRBJ2-7 . TRBV3-1/TRBV3-2 TGTGCCAGCAGCCAGGCGGACTACGAGCAGTACTTC CASSQADYEQYF
TRBD2 TRBJ2-2 . TRBV9 TGTGCCAGCAACTTAGCGGGGGGTCGAACCGGGGAGCTGTTTTTT CASNLAGGRTGELFF
. TRBJ1-3 . TRBV7-2 TGTGCCAGCAGCCCCCGGGGGAGTTCTCAATGGAGCACCATATATTTT CASSPRGSSQWSTIYF
TRBD1 TRBJ2-1 . TRBV18 TGTGCCAGCTCACCAGGGGCCTCAGGGGGAAACAATGAGCAGTTCTTC CASSPGASGGNNEQFF
. TRBJ2-5 . TRBV27 TGTGCCAGCAGTTTGCGGGGTACGGAGACCCAGTACTTC CASSLRGTETQYF
. TRBJ1-1 . TRBV5-1 TGCGCCAGCAGCTTGGCCGCCGACATGAACACTGAAGCTTTCTTT CASSLAADMNTEAFF
TRBD1 TRBJ2-5 . TRBV3-1/TRBV3-2 TGTGCCAGCAGGACAGGGGGAGAGACCCAGTACTTC CASRTGGETQYF
. TRBJ2-2 . TRBV19 TGTGCCAGTAGTACTGTCGGGGAGCTGTTTTTT CASSTVGELFF
. TRBJ2-1 . TRBV3-1/TRBV3-2 TGTGCCAGCAGCCATTCCCCCCGGGGGAACAATGAGCAGTTCTTC CASSHSPRGNNEQFF
. TRBJ1-1 . TRBV11-2 TGTGCCAGCAGCTTGCACAGATTGAACACTGAAGCTTTCTTT CASSLHRLNTEAFF
. TRBJ1-5 once TRBV5-1 TGCGCCAGCAGCTTGGGGGGCAGCGAGGGCAATCAGCCCCAGCATTTT CASSLGGSEGNQPQHF
. TRBJ1-6 . TRBV21-1 TGTGCCAGCAGCGGCCGGGACAGGGGCTCCTATAATTCACCCCTCCACTTT CASSGRDRGSYNSPLHF
TRBD1 TRBJ2-2 . TRBV11-2 TGTGCCAGCAGCTTACGCGGGACAGGGAAGGTGGGCGGGGAGCTGTTTTTT CASSLRGTGKVGGELFF
. TRBJ1-5 . TRBV6-6 TGTGCCAGCAGTTACTCCGGGGAGAGTCAGCCCCAGCATTTT CASSYSGESQPQHF
TRBD1 TRBJ2-3 . TRBV10-3 TGTGCCATCAGTGATCAGGGGGCCACAGATACGCAGTATTTT CAISDQGATDTQYF
TRBD2 TRBJ2-6 few TRBV30 TGTGCCTGGAGTGTACGCGGGACTAGCGGGGGGGTTTTTGGGGCCAACGTCCTGACTTTC CAWSVRGTSGGVFGANVLTF
TRBD1 TRBJ2-2 . TRBV5-8 TGTGCCAGCAGCAAACACTTTGGGACAGGGAACACCGGGGAGCTGTTTTTT CASSKHFGTGNTGELFF
. TRBJ1-1 . TRBV7-2 TGTGCCAGCAGCCGCGGCCAGAACACTGAAGCTTTCTTT CASSRGQNTEAFF
. TRBJ2-7 . TRBV12-3/TRBV12-4 TGTGCCAGCAGCTCCGAGGACGAGCAGTACTTC CASSSEDEQYF
. TRBJ1-3 . TRBV30 TGTGCCTGGAGTCCCCGGGGGGACTTATATTTT CAWSPRGDLYF
TRBD1 TRBJ2-2 once TRBV5-4 TGTGCCAGCAGCTTGGGTCAGGGGGCGAACACCGGGGAGCTGTTTTTT CASSLGQGANTGELFF
. TRBJ2-2 . TRBV7-7 TGTGCTAGCAGCCCAAACGTGCAGACAACGAACACCGGGGAGCTGTTTTTT CASSPNVQTTNTGELFF
TRBD2 TRBJ2-1 once TRBV7-2 TGTGCCAGCAGCGCCGCGGGGGGTGAGCAGTTCTTC CASSAAGGEQFF
. TRBJ2-2 once TRBV7-2 TGTGCCAGCAGCTTTACTCCCGTAACCGGGGAGCTGTTTTTT CASSFTPVTGELFF
TRBD1 TRBJ1-3 once TRBV2 TGTGCCAGCAGGATGGACAGGGCAGAGGCTGGAAACACCATATATTTT CASRMDRAEAGNTIYF
TRBD1 TRBJ1-1 . TRBV27 TGTGCCAGCAGTACCCGGACAGGGAGGAGAACTGAAGCTTTCTTT CASSTRTGRRTEAFF
. TRBJ2-3 few TRBV7-9 TGTGCCAGCAGCGCATCCCGACTAGTCACAGATACGCAGTATTTT CASSASRLVTDTQYF